This T cell receptor beta chain was profiled in a study of OX40 agonist ivuxolimab in advanced cancers. The study's findings and limits: Low normalized T-cell clonal expansion was additionally recorded for some nonresponders.

Clones were sequenced by immunoSEQ multiplex PCR, and TCRdb holds only the in-frame ones, with some missing. The profile covers fewer than 85,000 clones, with roughly 87% appearing a single time and around 6.5% taken by the ten largest. The trim removed 6 bases at V and 2 bases at J, leaving 9 bases unmatched. Germline CDR1 MDHEN, CDR2 SYDVKM. This CDR3 region has 16 residues. The sample holds one count of this clone. Its specificity is not known. The starting material was CD4+ or CD8+ T cells sorted from blood, obtained in a trial of the OX40 agonist ivuxolimab. The chain recombines TRBV28 with TRBJ2-3, with 9 bases aligning to TRBD2. The TCR comes from an adult with an advanced solid tumor such as melanoma, head and neck, liver or kidney cancer. CDR3 sequence: CASSSGTSRNTDTQYF. CDR3 DNA: TGTGCCAGCAGCTCCGGGACTAGCCGGAACACAGATACGCAGTATTTT.